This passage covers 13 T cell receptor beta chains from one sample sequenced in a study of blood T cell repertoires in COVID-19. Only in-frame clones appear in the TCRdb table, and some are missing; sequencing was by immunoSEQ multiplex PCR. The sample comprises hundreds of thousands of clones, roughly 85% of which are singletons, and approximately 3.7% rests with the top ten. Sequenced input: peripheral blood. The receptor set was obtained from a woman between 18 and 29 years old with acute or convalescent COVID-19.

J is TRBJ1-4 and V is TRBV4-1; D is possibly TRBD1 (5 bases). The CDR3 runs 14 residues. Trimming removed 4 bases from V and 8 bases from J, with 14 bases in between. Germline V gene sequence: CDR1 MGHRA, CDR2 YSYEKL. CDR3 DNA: TGCGCCAGCAGCCCCTTGACAGAATTAGAAAAACTGTTTTTT. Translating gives CASSPLTELEKLFF.

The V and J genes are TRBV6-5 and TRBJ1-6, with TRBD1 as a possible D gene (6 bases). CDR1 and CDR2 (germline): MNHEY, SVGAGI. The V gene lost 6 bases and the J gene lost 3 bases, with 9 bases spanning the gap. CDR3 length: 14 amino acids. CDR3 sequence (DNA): TGTGCCAGCAGGAACAGGGTCTATAATTCACCCCTCCACTTT. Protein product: CASRNRVYNSPLHF.

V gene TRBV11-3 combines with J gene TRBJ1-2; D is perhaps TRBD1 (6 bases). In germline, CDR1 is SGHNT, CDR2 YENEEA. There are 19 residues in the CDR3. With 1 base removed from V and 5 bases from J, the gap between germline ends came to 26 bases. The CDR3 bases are TGTGCCAGCAGCTTAGCCGGGCCGGCTACAGGGACCGGTGGGTATGGCTACACCTTC. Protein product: CASSLAGPATGTGGYGYTF.

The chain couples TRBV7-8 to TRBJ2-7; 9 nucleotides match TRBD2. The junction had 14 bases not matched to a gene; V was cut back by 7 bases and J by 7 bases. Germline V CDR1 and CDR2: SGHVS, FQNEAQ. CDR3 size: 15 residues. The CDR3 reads CASIPRASGIGEQYF. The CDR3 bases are TGTGCCAGCATCCCCAGGGCTAGCGGGATCGGGGAGCAGTACTTC.

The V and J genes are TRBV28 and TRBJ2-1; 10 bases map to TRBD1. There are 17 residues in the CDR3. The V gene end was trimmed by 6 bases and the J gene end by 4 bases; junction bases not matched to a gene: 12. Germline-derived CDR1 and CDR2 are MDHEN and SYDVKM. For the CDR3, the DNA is TGTGCCAGCAGAACAGAATCCGGGACAGGGGTATACAATGAGCAGTTCTTC. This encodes CASRTESGTGVYNEQFF. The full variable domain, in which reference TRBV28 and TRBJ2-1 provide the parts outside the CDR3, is DVKVTQSSRYLVKRTGEKVFLECVQDMDHENMFWYRQDPGLGLRLIYFSYDVKMKEKGDIPEGYSVSREKKERFSLILESASTNQTSMYLCASRTESGTGVYNEQFFGPGTRLTVL.

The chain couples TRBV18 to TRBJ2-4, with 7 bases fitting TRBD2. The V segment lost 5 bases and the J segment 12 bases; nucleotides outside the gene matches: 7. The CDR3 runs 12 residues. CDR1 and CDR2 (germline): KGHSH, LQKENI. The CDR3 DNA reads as TGTGCCAGCTCATCGGGCTGGGAGGGTCAGTACTTC. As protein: CASSSGWEGQYF.

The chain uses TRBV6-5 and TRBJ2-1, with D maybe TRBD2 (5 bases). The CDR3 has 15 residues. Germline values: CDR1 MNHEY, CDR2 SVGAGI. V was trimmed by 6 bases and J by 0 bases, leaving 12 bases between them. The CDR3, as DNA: TGTGCCAGCAGCCCCTCGGGGTACTCCTACAATGAGCAGTTCTTC. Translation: CASSPSGYSYNEQFF.

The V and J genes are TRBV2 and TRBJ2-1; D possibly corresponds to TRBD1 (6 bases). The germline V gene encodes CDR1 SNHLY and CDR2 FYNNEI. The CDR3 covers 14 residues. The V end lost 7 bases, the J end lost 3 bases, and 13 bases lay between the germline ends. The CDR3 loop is CASKGSQGYNEQFF. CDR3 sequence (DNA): TGTGCCAGCAAAGGGTCACAGGGCTACAATGAGCAGTTCTTC.

The CDR3 loop reads CASKAPGYGYTF. CDR3 in DNA: TGTGCCAGCAAGGCTCCAGGCTATGGCTACACCTTC. The V gene is TRBV27, the J gene TRBJ1-2; D uncertain. The V end lost 7 bases, the J end lost 4 bases, and 10 bases lay between the germline ends. In germline, CDR1 is MNHEY, CDR2 SMNVEV (reference sequence). CDR3 length equals 12 residues.

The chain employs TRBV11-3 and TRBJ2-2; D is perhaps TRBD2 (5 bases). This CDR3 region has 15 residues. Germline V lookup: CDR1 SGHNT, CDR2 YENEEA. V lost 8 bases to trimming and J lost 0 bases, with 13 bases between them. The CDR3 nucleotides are TGTGCCAGCGCATTTGGAGGAGCGAACACCGGGGAGCTGTTTTTT. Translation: CASAFGGANTGELFF.

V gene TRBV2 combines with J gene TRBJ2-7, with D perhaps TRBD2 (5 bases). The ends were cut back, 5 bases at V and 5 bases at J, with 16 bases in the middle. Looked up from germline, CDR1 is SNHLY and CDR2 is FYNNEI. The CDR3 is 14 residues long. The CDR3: CASSPTTSDDEQYF. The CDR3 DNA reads TGTGCCAGCAGTCCCACTACTAGTGACGACGAGCAGTACTTC.

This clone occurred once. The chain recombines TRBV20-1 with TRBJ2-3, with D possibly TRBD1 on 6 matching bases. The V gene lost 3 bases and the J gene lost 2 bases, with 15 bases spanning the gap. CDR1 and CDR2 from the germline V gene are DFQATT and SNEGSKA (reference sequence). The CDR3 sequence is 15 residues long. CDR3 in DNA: TGCAGTGCTAGTAGAAGCGGACAGCTCACAGATACGCAGTATTTT. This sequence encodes CSASRSGQLTDTQYF.

CDR3 amino acids: CASSTDSPYEQYF. The DNA for the CDR3 is TGTGCCAGCAGTACTGATTCCCCCTACGAGCAGTACTTC. This chain links TRBV7-9 with TRBJ2-7; the D is unclear. CDR3 length equals 13 residues. Trimming shortened V by 6 bases and J by 2 bases, and 11 bases separated the two germline ends. Germline V gives CDR1 SEHNR, CDR2 FQNEAQ (reference sequence).